The clone carrying this T cell receptor (beta chain) has a handful of counts. Authors' data handling: Reference gene primer amplification gave estimated nucleated cell counts. Here immunoSEQ multiplex PCR was the method, and the copy in TCRdb shows in-frame clones only, minus some. The D gene and trimming were derived from the DNA, and the V and J assignments and clone size from that table. The sample consists of about 300,000 clones, roughly nine tenths of them appearing once. The CDR3 runs 14 residues. CDR1 SGHRS and CDR2 YFSETQ come from the germline V gene. Trimming took 9 bases from V and 2 from J, leaving 17 bases between them. Seattle's enrolled individuals joined amid active infection and were then monitored longitudinally. This specimen belongs to a study of blood T cell repertoires in COVID-19. Overall study context: The United States, Italy and Spain supplied acute and convalescent COVID-19 samples.

The sequence derives from a woman aged 30 to 39 with COVID-19, enrolled during active disease. Sequencing was performed on peripheral blood. The chain has TRBV5-1 and TRBJ1-1; D perhaps matches TRBD1 (5 bases). Here the CDR3 reads CATAPGLVNTEAFF. CDR3 DNA: TGCGCCACCGCTCCGGGACTCGTAAACACTGAAGCTTTCTTT.